Listed below are T cell receptor beta chains from one sample, sequenced in a study of PD-L1 blockade in urothelial cancer. Libraries were prepared by immunoSEQ multiplex PCR; TCRdb keeps only in-frame clonotypes and omits some of them. The sample shows over 75,000 clones, around 89% of them seen only once. Specimen: PBMCs, collected around atezolizumab (anti-PD-L1) treatment. The receptors here all came from a woman aged 80 or over with urothelial cancer. The CDR3 runs from the conserved cysteine through the conserved F or W. A D gene is named only where the DNA matches it firmly. A clone size is listed for some rows: how often the clone was seen (once, few, many), or a class if it is expanded.

v_gene	j_gene	d_gene	abundance	CDR3nt	CDR3aa
TRBV9	TRBJ2-5	TRBD2	-	TGTGCCAGCAGCGCTGTAGCGGGAAGTTCGGGGACCCAGTACTTC	CASSAVAGSSGTQYF
TRBV30	TRBJ1-3	TRBD1	few	TGTGCCTGGACCCGACAGGGTGTAAACACCATATATTTT	CAWTRQGVNTIYF
TRBV11-2	TRBJ2-1	-	-	TGTGCCAGCAGCCACGGGAGTGGCTCCTACAATGAGCAGTTCTTC	CASSHGSGSYNEQFF
TRBV5-4	TRBJ2-5	-	-	TGTGCCAGCAGCCTACGAGTCCCCCTAAAAGAGACCCAGTACTTC	CASSLRVPLKETQYF
TRBV5-6	TRBJ1-3	TRBD1	-	TGTGCCAGCAACAGACAGGGAAGGGAAGGAAACACCATATATTTT	CASNRQGREGNTIYF
TRBV5-1	TRBJ2-3	-	-	TGCGCCAGCAGCTTCGAGGGTACCGATACGCAGTATTTT	CASSFEGTDTQYF
TRBV2	TRBJ2-2	-	-	TGTGCCAGCACCCTCCCTCGGGACACGCCGAACACCGGGGAGCTGTTTTTT	CASTLPRDTPNTGELFF
TRBV19	TRBJ1-4	TRBD1	-	TGTGCCAGTAGTCTACAGGGGACAGGAAAACTGTTTTTT	CASSLQGTGKLFF
TRBV6-4	TRBJ2-3	TRBD1	-	TGTGCCAGCAGTGACCTAGGACAGGGGTATACAGATACGCAGTATTTT	CASSDLGQGYTDTQYF
TRBV30	TRBJ2-7	-	-	TGTGCCTGGAGTGTACTGGGCCAGCAGTACTTC	CAWSVLGQQYF
TRBV27	TRBJ2-1	-	once	TGTGCCAGCAGCCAATACAATGAGCAGTTCTTC	CASSQYNEQFF
TRBV9	TRBJ2-2	-	-	TGTGCCAGCAGCCATACTACAAATACACGTCCCGGGGAGCTGTTTTTT	CASSHTTNTRPGELFF
TRBV9	TRBJ2-2	-	-	TGTGCCAGCAGCACGTTCGGTAGTGCGAACACCGGGGAGCTGTTTTTT	CASSTFGSANTGELFF
TRBV27	TRBJ2-7	-	-	TGTGCCAGCAGTCTCCTGGGGGCAGAGAACTACGAGCAGTACTTC	CASSLLGAENYEQYF
TRBV7-8	TRBJ2-5	TRBD1	-	TGTGCCAGCAGCCCTCCAGGGGGCCGGGGACAAGAGACCCAGTACTTC	CASSPPGGRGQETQYF
TRBV19	TRBJ2-5	-	-	TGTGCCAGTGCCCGTACTAGCCTGGAGACCCAGTACTTC	CASARTSLETQYF
TRBV28	TRBJ2-7	-	-	TGTGCCAGCAGCTCCCAGGGACTCAAGCGTGACGAGCAGTACTTC	CASSSQGLKRDEQYF
TRBV5-1	TRBJ1-1	-	-	TGCGCCAGCAGCTTGGTGAGTTTGACTGAAGCTTTCTTT	CASSLVSLTEAFF